This record concerns one TCR beta chain sequence. Its antigen remains unidentified. Base qualities are missing; no much larger clone stands one base away. TCR CDR3 regions were amplified from genomic DNA by multiplex PCR using the deep immunoSEQ assay. For each cell subset, the extracted genomic DNA was distributed evenly across all wells of several immunoSEQ 96-well plates, and each plate served as one replicate. Each replicate PCR for sorted subsets received roughly 200 ng genomic DNA, equal to roughly 29,000 T cell genomes. Purified libraries were quantified with a Qubit 3.0 fluorometer, sized on a Bioanalyzer 2100, and re-quantified with the KAPA Library Quantification kit. Every immunoSEQ 96-well plate was sequenced on a dedicated single-read 150-cycle Illumina NextSeq 550 flow cell. On the authors' methods: The immunoSEQ output contained only junctional sequences without quality scores, so filtering could not match that applied to full-length reads. Sequences were annotated with PyIR, a Python wrapper for IgBLAST v1.9, and V/J genes and CDR3 were assigned using IMGT germline references. Reads with weak V/J assignments (E-value above 1e-6), missing CDR3, stop codons, out-of-frame junctions, or ambiguous translated residues were removed. A V3J clonotype was defined by an identical inferred V gene, J gene, and CDR3 amino acid sequence. Percentage overlap between repertoires was computed as shared unique clonotypes divided by the size of the smaller repertoire. Richness of each repertoire was evaluated using RTK rarefaction, the Chao1 estimator, and Recon v2.1 estimates of unobserved clonotypes. Generation probabilities were computed with OLGA for all TCRbeta clonotypes obtained by the gDNA method from a few donors. TCRdb mirrors the immuneACCESS table, restricted to in-frame sequences. Some clones are absent from its copies; in checked studies, under half trace to an unresolved V gene, and the reason for the others is unknown. V, J and clone size are those of that table, while D and trimming were read from the DNA. The sample table shows under 2,500,000 clones, and around 95% are seen once. Around 0.13% of the sample goes to the ten largest clones.

This sample stems from a study of shared clonotypes between healthy human individuals (dated by TCRdb to about 2020). Some background on the complete study: The cohort included three men and a couple of women between 18 and 49 years of age. For each donor, CD4 naive and CD4 memory were each run on three plates, CD8 naive on two plates, and CD8 memory on one plate. To estimate repertoire size and how much clonotypes are shared between individuals, the study performed deep sequencing of blood TCR repertoires from a few healthy adults. To increase sequencing depth and limit assay-specific biases, TCR repertoire library preparation and sequencing were carried out by different laboratories using diverse techniques. Leukapheresis yielded between about 0.94 and 10 billion PBMCs per donor.

Overall study results and their limits: Sampling was restricted to blood, and TCR repertoires in tissues likely differ from the TCR repertoires found in blood. Rarefaction of sorted-subset datasets indicated incomplete sequencing despite the large sequencing depth. Sharing across several donors was observed for around 5% of naive CD4, under 4% of naive CD8, over 2% of memory CD4, and about 0.39% of memory CD8 clonotypes. Estimated clonotype richness was generally larger for naive than for memory subsets. Pairwise subsampling indicated that sequencing depth was expected to affect the degree of clonotype sharing among donors. Clonotypes shared by all four sorted-subset donors showed higher generation probabilities than non-shared clonotypes. Because the study included a small number of donors, the genetic and exposure-history diversity represented was limited.

The donors were healthy, HIV-negative adults who had no recently reported acute infections or vaccinations. All donors were Caucasian adults living in Nashville, Tennessee, USA. CD4+ T cells were enriched by magnetic negative selection, after which naive cells were positively selected on CD45RA and the negative fraction was taken as the memory subset. Blood was obtained by leukapheresis, after which PBMCs were separated by Ficoll-Histopaque density gradient centrifugation and cryopreserved in liquid nitrogen vapor phase. Analytical flow cytometry was used to check the purity and quantity of every magnetically sorted T cell population. From each sorted fraction, genomic DNA was isolated and quantified by UV absorbance on a Nanodrop 2000c. CDR1 is given as SGHDT and CDR2 as YYEEEE, both from the germline V gene. Trimmed from V: 4 bases; trimmed from J: 0 bases; junction bases lacking a gene match: 3. The CDR3, cysteine through phenylalanine, is 15 amino acids long. Of all the DNA, just the CDR3 is kept, 45 bases in frame from base 1.

The sequence was collected from a man between 18 and 35 years old in good health. The source material was naive CD4+ T cells sorted from blood. In light of the paper, this sample's cell subset or site label describes: CD45RA+ positively selected. The receptor chain draws on TRBV5-6 and TRBJ2-2, and 7 junction bases match TRBD2. The nucleotides read TGTGCCAGCAGCGTAGGACTAGCGAACACCGGGGAGCTGTTTTTT. It translates to CASSVGLANTGELFF. The reference TRBV5-6 and TRBJ2-2 proteins fill in what lies around the CDR3, so the full variable domain reads DAGVTQSPTHLIKTRGQQVTLRCSPKSGHDTVSWYQQALGQGPQFIFQYYEEEERQRGNFPDRFSGHQFPNYSSELNVNALLLGDSALYLCASSVGLANTGELFFGEGSRLTVL.